The next 28 T cell receptor beta chains were all read from a single sample in a study of cytomegalovirus exposure and HLA in healthy donors. The PCR was carried out with 60 Vbeta primers and 13 Jbeta primers. Sequenced by immunoSEQ multiplex PCR; TCRdb stores in-frame clones only, minus some. The data hold around 130,000 clones, with over 80% observed a single time. Sequencing input: PBMCs. These receptors all come from a boy aged 10-17 years in good health and CMV-seronegative.

Only a few counts were recorded for this clone. The V and J genes are TRBV13 and TRBJ2-5, with D possibly matching TRBD2 (5 bases). CDR1 is PRHDT, CDR2 FYEKMQ, per germline (reference sequence). V was clipped by 4 bases and J by 5 bases, with 5 bases between them. This CDR3 comprises 11 residues. CDR3 DNA sequence: TGTGCCAGCAGCTCGGGGGAGACCCAGTACTTC. Translation gives CASSSGETQYF. The whole variable domain, remainder taken from reference TRBV13 and TRBJ2-5, is AAGVIQSPRHLIKEKRETATLKCYPIPRHDTVYWYQQGPGQDPQFLISFYEKMQSDKGSIPDRFSAQQFSDYHSELNMSSLELGDSALYFCASSSGETQYFGPGTRLLVL.

The V and J genes are TRBV18 and TRBJ2-7, with D unclear. The CDR3 sequence is 11 residues long. Germline CDR1 reads KGHSH; CDR2 reads LQKENI. Trimming cost V 3 bases and J 5 bases, with 5 bases left between them. CDR3 residues: CASSPRDEQYF. The DNA for the CDR3 is TGTGCCAGCTCACCGCGAGACGAGCAGTACTTC.

The table lists this clone with a count of one. The chain links TRBV2 to TRBJ2-1; TRBD2 agrees at 10 bases. Trimming at V came to 1 base and at J to 9 bases, leaving 6 bases not matched to a gene. Germline V gives CDR1 SNHLY, CDR2 FYNNEI. CDR3 length: 15 residues. In DNA, the CDR3 is TGTGCCAGCAGTGAAGACCTAGCGGGAGATCCTGAGCAGTTCTTC. Encoded protein: CASSEDLAGDPEQFF.

This sequence joins TRBV11-2 and TRBJ2-5, with a possible D match to TRBD2 (6 bases). CDR3 length: 13 residues. Germline lookup yields CDR1 SGHAT and CDR2 FQNNGV. The V gene lost 6 bases and the J gene lost 1 base, with 9 bases spanning the gap. CDR3 sequence reads: CASSSGLQETQYF. As DNA, the CDR3 is TGTGCCAGCAGTAGCGGACTCCAAGAGACCCAGTACTTC.

The CDR3 protein is CASREGSNQPQHF. The CDR3 DNA follows: TGCGCCAGCAGGGAGGGGTCCAATCAGCCCCAGCATTTT. This chain joins TRBV5-1 and TRBJ1-5; possible D gene TRBD1, 5 bases. The germline gives CDR1 SGHRS, CDR2 YFSETQ. The length of the CDR3 is 13 residues. Deletions cut 5 bases from V and 3 bases from J, with 9 bases between.

This sequence joins TRBV15 and TRBJ2-5; TRBD1 aligns across 12 bases. The CDR3 is 15 amino acids. With V trimmed by 5 bases and J by 5 bases, 6 bases remained unmatched. Germline loops: CDR1 LNHNV, CDR2 YYDKDF (reference sequence). This CDR3 is CATSVGTGGGETQYF. CDR3 sequence (DNA): TGTGCCACCAGCGTCGGGACAGGGGGCGGGGAGACCCAGTACTTC.

V usage is TRBV5-4 and J usage is TRBJ2-2; 14 bases line up with TRBD2. The germline gives CDR1 SGHNT, CDR2 YYREEE (reference sequence). V gave up 7 bases and J gave up 7 bases; unmatched junction bases: 6. This CDR3 spans 15 amino acids. DNA for the CDR3: TGTGCCAGCCCTAGACTAGCGGGGGGGGGCGGGGAGCTGTTTTTT. It codes for CASPRLAGGGGELFF.

The DNA of the CDR3 is TGTGCCTGGGCAGGGTTGTCGGACGAGCAGTACTTC. Translating gives CAWAGLSDEQYF. The genes are TRBV30 and TRBJ2-7; the D gene is possibly TRBD1 (5 bases). V was pared by 5 bases and J by 5 bases, with 13 bases between. Germline V lookup: CDR1 GTSNPN, CDR2 SVGIG (reference sequence). The CDR3 is 12 residues long.

The chain recombines TRBV6-6 with TRBJ1-3; TRBD1 agrees at 9 bases. J gave up 4 bases and V 0 bases, and 4 bases lay outside the gene matches. This CDR3 region has 16 residues. The germline gives CDR1 MNHNY, CDR2 SVGAGI (reference sequence). CDR3 coding DNA: TGTGCCAGCAGTTACTCGAGACAGGGGGGGGGAAACACCATATATTTT. Amino acid sequence: CASSYSRQGGGNTIYF.

This chain uses TRBV4-1 with TRBJ2-1; 12 bases align to TRBD2. V shed 0 bases and J 6 bases; nucleotides not matched to a gene: 3. Germline assignment: CDR1 MGHRA and CDR2 YSYEKL. The CDR3 length is 16 residues. CDR3 sequence (DNA): TGCGCCAGCAGCCAAGACGGACTAGCGGGAAGCAATGAGCAGTTCTTC. Translating it yields CASSQDGLAGSNEQFF.

The rearrangement links TRBV29-1 to TRBJ2-7; TRBD1 matches 8 bases. Per germline, CDR1 SQVTM and CDR2 ANQGSEA. CDR3 size: 16 residues. Trimming cost V 2 bases and J 2 bases; bases outside gene matches: 11. CDR3 residues: CSVETRTGNRPYEQYF. The CDR3 region has the DNA TGCAGCGTTGAAACCCGGACAGGGAACAGGCCCTACGAGCAGTACTTC.

The genes are TRBV5-4 and TRBJ2-1, with 12 positions matching TRBD2. CDR1 is SGHNT and CDR2 is YYREEE in the germline V gene (reference sequence). The CDR3 covers 16 residues. The V segment lost 0 bases and the J segment 9 bases; nucleotides outside the gene matches: 7. The CDR3 DNA reads as TGTGCCAGCAGCTTGGGCCTAGCGGGAGGGCCACTTGAGCAGTTCTTC. It is translated as CASSLGLAGGPLEQFF.

This chain uses TRBV18 with TRBJ2-5; 10 positions agree with TRBD2. The germline V gene has CDR1 KGHSH and CDR2 LQKENI. This CDR3 has 17 residues. Trimming cost V 0 bases and J 4 bases; bases outside gene matches: 8. The CDR3: CASSPPAQREGGETQYF. The CDR3 nucleotides are TGTGCCAGCTCACCACCGGCGCAGCGGGAGGGCGGAGAGACCCAGTACTTC.

CDR3 region: CASSPGQISTDTQYF. CDR3 coding DNA: TGTGCCAGCAGCCCCGGACAGATTAGCACAGATACGCAGTATTTT. The chain links TRBV11-2 to TRBJ2-3, with D maybe TRBD1 (6 bases). CDR3 length: 15 residues. V shed 5 bases and J shed 0 bases, with 12 bases lying between them. Germline values: CDR1 SGHAT, CDR2 FQNNGV. Combining the CDR3 with reference TRBV11-2 and TRBJ2-3 gives the whole variable domain EAGVAQSPRYKIIEKRQSVAFWCNPISGHATLYWYQQILGQGPKLLIQFQNNGVVDDSQLPKDRFSAERLKGVDSTLKIQPAKLEDSAVYLCASSPGQISTDTQYFGPGTRLTVL.

The chain recombines TRBV19 with TRBJ1-1; D is unclear. The CDR3 totals 13 residues. From germline, CDR1 is LNHDA and CDR2 SQIVND (reference sequence). V was shortened by 5 bases and J by 4 bases, with 11 bases between the two germline ends. The CDR3 coding sequence is TGTGCCAGTAGTGGCACGCCGCTCACTGAAGCTTTCTTT. It encodes CASSGTPLTEAFF.

The J gene is TRBJ2-4, the V gene TRBV6-5, with 13 bases lining up with TRBD2. From germline, CDR1 is MNHEY and CDR2 SVGAGI. This CDR3 is built from 16 residues. V was pared by 2 bases and J by 11 bases, with 9 bases of the junction left unmatched. CDR3 nucleotides: TGTGCCAGCAGTTACCAATTCGGGACTAGCGGGATTGTTCAGTACTTC. It codes for CASSYQFGTSGIVQYF.

V and J are TRBV28 and TRBJ2-7, with D perhaps TRBD2 (7 bases). With 8 bases removed from V and 2 bases from J, the gap between germline ends came to 16 bases. CDR1 is MDHEN, CDR2 SYDVKM, per germline. The CDR3 contains 14 residues. In DNA, the CDR3 is TGTGCCAGCGGCCGTCACGGGGGGCCCTACGAGCAGTACTTC. Protein product: CASGRHGGPYEQYF.

The chain uses TRBV29-1 and TRBJ1-2, with a tentative D call TRBD1 (5 bases). CDR1 is SQVTM, CDR2 ANQGSEA, per germline. The CDR3 length is 13 residues. V was pared by 5 bases and J by 5 bases, with 15 bases between. This chain's CDR3 is CSVQGALWYGYTF. DNA of the CDR3: TGCAGCGTTCAAGGGGCCCTATGGTATGGCTACACCTTC.

This clone was observed once. This chain links TRBV5-1 with TRBJ2-1; TRBD2 matches at 12 bases. The V gene end was trimmed by 2 bases and the J gene end by 2 bases; junction bases not matched to a gene: 5. CDR1 is SGHRS and CDR2 is YFSETQ in the germline V gene. The CDR3 is made up of 17 amino acids. This chain's CDR3 is CASSLTSGRLTYNEQFF. DNA for the CDR3: TGCGCCAGCAGCTTAACTAGCGGGAGGCTTACCTACAATGAGCAGTTCTTC.

V and J are TRBV7-2 and TRBJ2-1, with TRBD1 identical over 7 bases. Looked up from germline, CDR1 is SGHTA and CDR2 is FQGNSA. The junction had 8 bases not matched to a gene; V was cut back by 5 bases and J by 4 bases. CDR3 size: 15 residues. The CDR3 region has the DNA TGTGCCAGCAGCCCCTCCTGGACAGGTTACAATGAGCAGTTCTTC. This codes for CASSPSWTGYNEQFF. Looking up the rest from reference TRBV7-2 and TRBJ2-1 gives the full variable domain: GAGVSQSPSNKVTEKGKDVELRCDPISGHTALYWYRQSLGQGLEFLIYFQGNSAPDKSGLPSDRFSAERTGGSVSTLTIQRTQQEDSAVYLCASSPSWTGYNEQFFGPGTRLTVL.

V gene TRBV19 combines with J gene TRBJ2-2, with 8 bases fitting TRBD2. CDR3 length equals 17 residues. Trimming removed 7 bases from V and 7 bases from J; junction bases left unmatched: 17. Germline V lookup: CDR1 LNHDA, CDR2 SQIVND (reference sequence). The CDR3, as DNA: TGTGCCAGTACCCCCCCCTCGGGACTAGAAAAAAACGGGGAGCTGTTTTTT. Its protein is CASTPPSGLEKNGELFF.

V is TRBV2 and J is TRBJ2-2; 9 nucleotides align to TRBD1. The length of the CDR3 is 14 residues. Germline CDR1 reads SNHLY; CDR2 reads FYNNEI. V was clipped by 8 bases and J by 6 bases; unmatched bases: 7. The CDR3 sequence is CASSEQGAPGELFF. Here the CDR3 DNA reads TGTGCCAGCTCGGAACAGGGGGCCCCCGGGGAGCTGTTTTTT.

The chain links TRBV25-1 to TRBJ2-5; TRBD2 is a possible D gene (7 bases). This CDR3 comprises 14 residues. Germline V gene data show CDR1 as MGHDK and CDR2 as SYGVNS. V lost 0 bases and J 5 bases, leaving 10 bases between the germline ends. CDR3 amino acids: CASSEYRGGETQYF. The CDR3 DNA follows: TGTGCCAGCAGTGAATATAGGGGGGGGGAGACCCAGTACTTC.

The chain combines TRBV30 with TRBJ1-4; 10 nucleotides align to TRBD1. V shed 5 bases, J shed 6 bases, and the junction held 9 bases outside the gene matches. In germline, CDR1 is GTSNPN, CDR2 SVGIG (reference sequence). This CDR3 is built from 15 residues. The DNA for the CDR3 is TGTGCCTGGGGGACCCGACAGGGGGCGGATGAAAAACTGTTTTTT. Translating gives CAWGTRQGADEKLFF.

The chain is built from TRBV5-1 and TRBJ2-4; TRBD1 might be the D (5 bases). Trimming removed 5 bases at V and 0 bases at J, with 6 bases between. The CDR3 totals 13 residues. The germline V gene encodes CDR1 SGHRS and CDR2 YFSETQ. CDR3 sequence: CASRGEAKNIQYF. The CDR3 DNA reads as TGCGCCAGCAGAGGGGAAGCCAAAAACATTCAGTACTTC.

This chain joins TRBV30 and TRBJ2-7, with TRBD1 matching 8 bases. CDR3 size: 15 residues. CDR1 is GTSNPN, CDR2 SVGIG, per germline (reference sequence). V gave up 4 bases and J gave up 2 bases; unmatched junction bases: 10. The DNA of the CDR3 is TGTGCCTGGAACACCGGGACAGGCCTGCCCTACGAGCAGTACTTC. Translating gives CAWNTGTGLPYEQYF.

J is TRBJ2-1 and V is TRBV7-2; 15 bases fit TRBD2. Germline CDR1 SGHTA, CDR2 FQGNSA. V gave up 5 bases and J gave up 15 bases; unmatched junction bases: 14. The CDR3 extends over 16 amino acids. The CDR3 coding sequence is TGTGCCAGCAGCGCCCAATTTGGACTAGCGGGAGGGCCGCTGTTCTTC. As protein: CASSAQFGLAGGPLFF.

The chain has TRBV18 and TRBJ1-1, with 9 bases lining up with TRBD1. The CDR3 contains 15 residues. V shed 3 bases and J 5 bases; nucleotides not matched to a gene: 7. Germline V gene lookup returns CDR1 KGHSH and CDR2 LQKENI. Written as DNA, the CDR3 is TGTGCCAGCTCACCTGGACAGGGGCGGGAGACTGAAGCTTTCTTT. The encoded protein is CASSPGQGRETEAFF.